Following are 4 T cell receptor beta chains from one sample sequenced in a study of T-cell reconstitution after alpha-beta-depleted transplantation in children. The library targeted TCRbeta and was prepared with unique molecular identifiers. In TCRdb, the PCR reads were re-called with MiXCR into one record per CDR3 protein. The table includes almost 400,000 distinct CDR3 sequences, 20% detected once. This specimen was PBMCs from the stem cell graft donor, taken from the stem cell graft. The receptors here all came from a human donor who donated a stem cell graft to a child with acute myeloid leukemia.

This clonotype was seen many times. One end of the junction is discordant with germline, which a read error may explain. This chain links TRBV5-1 with TRBJ2-3; no definite D call. CDR3 length: 11 residues. Germline CDR1 is SGHRS and CDR2 is YFSETQ. The CDR3 nucleotides read TGTGCCAGCAGTTTGGAGGATACGCAGTATTTT. Amino acids: CASSLEDTQYF.

This clonotype has a handful of counts. V is TRBV12-3 or TRBV12-4 and J is TRBJ2-1; D may match TRBD1 or TRBD2 (5 bases each). The CDR3 totals 14 residues. V dropped 3 bases and J dropped 7 bases, with 13 bases sitting between them. As DNA, the CDR3 is TGTGCCAGCAGTTTTGGCACCAGGGAGAATGAGCAGTTCTTC. Translated, it gives CASSFGTRENEQFF.

The chain links TRBV25-1 to TRBJ1-4, with D possibly TRBD1 on 5 matching bases. Germline assignment: CDR1 MGHDK and CDR2 SYGVNS. This CDR3 has 11 residues. Trimming took off 7 bases at V and 8 bases at J, with 8 bases between the two ends. The CDR3 DNA is TGTGCCAGCACTGGGGGAGAAAAACTGTTTTTT. Translating it yields CASTGGEKLFF.

This clonotype appeared many times. The rearrangement links TRBV6-2 or TRBV6-3 to TRBJ2-5; 7 positions agree with TRBD2. CDR1 is MNHEY, CDR2 SVGEGT, per germline. CDR3 length: 12 amino acids. The V segment lost 8 bases and the J segment 5 bases; nucleotides outside the gene matches: 5. CDR3 bases: TGTGCCAGCGGACTAGTTGGGGAGACCCAGTACTTC. Translation: CASGLVGETQYF.